Detailed here is one TCR beta chain. Measured with immunoSEQ multiplex PCR; TCRdb has only the in-frame clones, and not every one. The data contain 75,000 to 90,000 clones, about 95% of them singletons. The data are from a study of cytomegalovirus exposure and HLA in healthy donors. Study context: In a later analysis, it was reported that the 110 or so validation repertoires had been produced on the same platform as the roughly 650 repertoires belonging to the first cohort.

Germline lookup yields CDR1 SGHAT and CDR2 FQNNGV. V was shortened by 8 bases and J by 2 bases, with 9 bases between the two germline ends. The CDR3 runs to 12 residues. V usage is TRBV11-2 and J usage is TRBJ2-5; D is unresolved. This clonotype was sampled from a man between 18 and 29 years old in good health and CMV-seropositive. The sample comprised PBMCs. The CDR3 loop reads CASGHLQETQYF. In DNA, the CDR3 is TGTGCCAGCGGCCATCTTCAAGAGACCCAGTACTTC.